The 14 T cell receptor beta chains presented below share a single source sample, sequenced in a study of identical twins (TCRdb year 2016). Libraries came from 5' RACE. TCRdb shows the sequencer as Illumina HiSeq 2000. TCRdb reworked the public reads: Q25 trimming with fastp, MiXCR clone assembly, productive beta chains retained. Each entry merges the rows of one CDR3 protein and shows their most common DNA and genes. The sample contains approximately 210,000 distinct CDR3 sequences, around 10% of them found a single time. Just over 5% of the sample goes to the ten largest clones. The material sequenced was memory (CD45RO+) T cells sorted from blood. Sample cell subset or site, as interpreted from the label and publication: CD45RO+ enriched T cells. Source of these receptors: a woman aged 18-29 years in good health.

This clonotype was detected a few times. This rearrangement joins TRBV7-2 to TRBJ2-5; D not resolved. V lost 1 base, J lost 1 base, and 7 bases lay in between. This CDR3 has 14 residues. From germline, CDR1 is SGHTA and CDR2 FQGNSA. The chain's CDR3 is CASSLGSSQETQYF. For the CDR3, the DNA is TGTGCCAGCAGCTTAGGCTCTAGCCAAGAGACCCAGTACTTC.

This clonotype was recorded at least ten times. The chain combines TRBV3-1 with TRBJ1-1; no firm D call. Trimming pared 3 bases from V and 12 bases from J, leaving 20 bases between. Germline values: CDR1 LGHDT, CDR2 YNNKEL (reference sequence). This CDR3 has 14 amino acids. Here the CDR3 DNA reads TGTGCCAGCAGCCACTTAGACGGTATCTCCCTCCCTTTCTTT. This gives the protein CASSHLDGISLPFF. Filled out from reference TRBV3-1 and TRBJ1-1, the complete variable domain reads DTAVSQTPKYLVTQMGNDKSIKCEQNLGHDTMYWYKQDSKKFLKIMFSYNNKELIINETVPNRFSPKSPDKAHLNLHINSLELGDSAVYFCASSHLDGISLPFFGQGTRLTVV.

The V gene is TRBV10-1, the J gene TRBJ2-3; TRBD1 matches 9 bases. Losses at the gene ends were 5 bases for V and 4 bases for J; bases not matched to a gene: 4. CDR3 size: 14 residues. Germline V gene lookup returns CDR1 WNHNN and CDR2 SYGVQD (reference sequence). DNA of the CDR3: TGCGCCAGCAGTCGGACAGGGGACGCAGATACGCAGTATTTT. It translates to CASSRTGDADTQYF.

The CDR3 reads CSAAPSGSSDTQYF. The CDR3 nucleotides read TGCAGTGCCGCTCCTAGCGGGTCGTCAGATACGCAGTATTTT. The V and J genes are TRBV20-1 and TRBJ2-3, with 8 bases identical to TRBD2. CDR1 and CDR2 (germline): DFQATT, SNEGSKA (reference sequence). V shed 6 bases, J shed 4 bases, and the junction held 9 bases outside the gene matches. The length of the CDR3 is 14 residues.

This clonotype was detected a few times. The chain recombines TRBV6-5 with TRBJ1-6, with D possibly matching TRBD1 (6 bases). V shed 2 bases and J shed 8 bases, with 16 bases lying between them. The CDR3 covers 16 residues. CDR1 MNHEY and CDR2 SVGAGI come from the germline V gene. The CDR3 region has the DNA TGTGCCAGCAGTTACGAGAACAGGGCTGAGGATTCACCCCTCCACTTT. Translation gives CASSYENRAEDSPLHF.

This clonotype turned up a few times. The CDR3, as DNA: TGCAGTGCGAAAAATAGCGGGGGCTCCTACAATGAGCAGTTCTTC. This sequence encodes CSAKNSGGSYNEQFF. The V call is TRBV20-1, the J call TRBJ2-1; 9 bases match TRBD2. The ends lost 6 bases at V and 0 bases at J; junction bases unmatched: 6. This CDR3 comprises 15 residues. Germline lookup yields CDR1 DFQATT and CDR2 SNEGSKA (reference sequence).

CDR3 nucleotides: TGTGCCAGCAGCACTACACAGGGAAGCTATGGCTACACCTTC. Translating it yields CASSTTQGSYGYTF. V and J are TRBV7-2 and TRBJ1-2; tentatively, D is TRBD1 (6 bases). The CDR3 is 14 amino acids. From germline, CDR1 is SGHTA and CDR2 FQGNSA. V shed 5 bases and J shed 4 bases, with 14 bases lying between them.

The V gene is TRBV3-1, the J gene TRBJ2-7; D perhaps matches TRBD1 (6 bases). The ends were cut back, 2 bases at V and 4 bases at J, with 12 bases in the middle. Germline-derived CDR1 and CDR2 are LGHDT and YNNKEL (reference sequence). The CDR3 covers 14 residues. This CDR3 reads CASSQKTGPYEQYF. CDR3 DNA sequence: TGTGCCAGCAGCCAAAAGACAGGCCCATACGAGCAGTACTTC.

This clonotype was observed a handful of times. The chain has TRBV3-1 and TRBJ1-1; 8 bases line up with TRBD1. The CDR3 consists of 16 residues. The ends lost 1 base at V and 6 bases at J; junction bases unmatched: 10. Germline V gene data show CDR1 as LGHDT and CDR2 as YNNKEL (reference sequence). The CDR3 DNA follows: TGTGCCAGCAGCCAAGGCGTTAGACAGGGGACGGCTGAAGCTTTCTTT. Amino acids: CASSQGVRQGTAEAFF.

The chain uses TRBV7-2 and TRBJ2-4; tentatively, D is TRBD1 (5 bases). V lost 5 bases and J 0 bases, leaving 8 bases between the germline ends. The CDR3 has 14 amino acids. Germline V gives CDR1 SGHTA, CDR2 FQGNSA. CDR3 loop: CASSTRVAKNIQYF. CDR3 bases: TGTGCCAGCAGCACCAGGGTAGCCAAAAACATTCAGTACTTC.

The chain combines TRBV20-1 with TRBJ1-6; no firm D call. Per germline, CDR1 DFQATT and CDR2 SNEGSKA (reference sequence). The V end lost 1 base, the J end lost 10 bases, and 20 bases lay between the germline ends. The CDR3 is made up of 16 amino acids. In DNA, the CDR3 is TGCAGTGCTAGAGCTGGTCCGACACTCGACGCCTCACCCCTCCACTTT. It specifies CSARAGPTLDASPLHF.

The V gene is TRBV9, the J gene TRBJ2-1; maybe TRBD2 (6 bases). Trimming shortened V by 4 bases and J by 1 base, and 18 bases separated the two germline ends. Looked up from germline, CDR1 is SGDLS and CDR2 is YYNGEE. The CDR3 spans 17 residues. The CDR3: CASSPGLAAWSYNEQFF. The CDR3 DNA sequence: TGTGCCAGCAGCCCGGGACTCGCCGCTTGGTCCTACAATGAGCAGTTCTTC.

This chain links TRBV25-1 with TRBJ2-3, with D uncertain. This CDR3 comprises 11 residues. Trimming stripped 6 bases from V and 6 bases from J, with 7 bases between. The germline V gene has CDR1 MGHDK and CDR2 SYGVNS. The CDR3 loop reads CASRGWDTQYF. The CDR3 coding sequence is TGTGCCAGCAGGGGGTGGGATACGCAGTATTTT.

The chain is built from TRBV30 and TRBJ2-6; D ambiguous. V dropped 3 bases and J dropped 0 bases, with 0 bases sitting between them. The germline V gene has CDR1 GTSNPN and CDR2 SVGIG (reference sequence). The CDR3 is 12 residues long. The CDR3, as DNA: TGTGCCTGGAGCTCTGGGGCCAACGTCCTGACTTTC. Its protein product is CAWSSGANVLTF.